One and the same sample provided the 8 T cell receptor beta chains below, sequenced in a study of shared clonotypes between healthy human individuals. Sequenced by immunoSEQ multiplex PCR; TCRdb stores in-frame clones only, minus some. The profile shows 1.4 million or so clones, 98% of them singletons. Sequenced: naive CD4+ T cells sorted from blood. Subset specified: CD45RA+ positively selected. Receptors originate from a man aged 25-40 years in good health.

The chain links TRBV5-6 to TRBJ2-3; no clear D. From germline, CDR1 is SGHDT and CDR2 YYEEEE. The CDR3 totals 15 residues. Trimming took 2 bases from V and 0 from J, leaving 10 bases between them. The CDR3 DNA reads TGTGCCAGCAGCTTTGACGGACCAAGCACAGATACGCAGTATTTT. Translated: CASSFDGPSTDTQYF.

The chain uses TRBV7-6 and TRBJ1-4; D is undetermined. Per germline, CDR1 SGHVS and CDR2 FNYEAQ. This CDR3 spans 16 amino acids. Trimming cost V 4 bases and J 2 bases, with 14 bases left between them. CDR3 sequence reads: CASSSGPRGTNEKLFF. For the CDR3, the DNA is TGTGCCAGCAGCTCCGGACCCAGAGGGACTAATGAAAAACTGTTTTTT.

The V gene is TRBV9, the J gene TRBJ2-2, with 10 bases matching TRBD1. Germline V gives CDR1 SGDLS, CDR2 YYNGEE. V dropped 4 bases and J dropped 4; count of bases not matched to a gene: 7. The CDR3 runs to 16 residues. The CDR3 sequence: CASSTPDRGSTGELFF. The CDR3 DNA reads TGTGCCAGCAGCACTCCGGACAGGGGGAGCACCGGGGAGCTGTTTTTT.

The V call is TRBV5-5, the J call TRBJ2-4; D is undetermined. Germline-derived CDR1 and CDR2 are SGHKS and YYEKEE (reference sequence). V lost 1 base to trimming and J lost 3 bases, with 5 bases between them. The length of the CDR3 is 13 residues. The CDR3: CASSLRNKNIQYF. CDR3 DNA sequence: TGTGCCAGCAGCTTGCGGAACAAAAACATTCAGTACTTC.

V usage is TRBV27 and J usage is TRBJ2-1; possibly TRBD1 for D (6 bases). V was trimmed by 5 bases and J by 9 bases, leaving 17 bases between them. CDR3 length equals 14 residues. CDR1 MNHEY and CDR2 SMNVEV come from the germline V gene (reference sequence). The CDR3 DNA is TGTGCCAGCAGTGCGACACGAACAGGGACTGAGCAGTTCTTC. Its protein is CASSATRTGTEQFF.

This rearrangement joins TRBV6-6 to TRBJ1-2; TRBD1 agrees at 9 bases. The CDR3 spans 13 residues. Germline loops: CDR1 MNHNY, CDR2 SVGAGI (reference sequence). V shed 7 bases and J 10 bases; nucleotides not matched to a gene: 10. Here the CDR3 reads CASNKGTGYSYTF. For the CDR3, the DNA is TGTGCCAGCAATAAAGGGACAGGGTACTCCTACACCTTC.

The V call is TRBV11-2, the J call TRBJ2-1; TRBD2 might be the D (6 bases). The CDR3 runs to 16 residues. The V end lost 4 bases, the J end lost 7 bases, and 20 bases lay between the germline ends. CDR1 SGHAT and CDR2 FQNNGV come from the germline V gene. CDR3 nucleotides: TGTGCCAGCAGCTCCCTCCTGGAGGGTCGGGTTAATGAGCAGTTCTTC. It specifies CASSSLLEGRVNEQFF.

This sequence joins TRBV9 and TRBJ2-2; a weak D match, TRBD1 (5 bases). The germline CDR1 and CDR2 sequences are SGDLS and YYNGEE. CDR3 length: 14 residues. V lost 7 bases and J lost 4, with 14 bases in between. This CDR3 is CASASAGFTGELFF. CDR3 DNA: TGTGCCAGCGCCTCAGCAGGGTTCACCGGGGAGCTGTTTTTT.